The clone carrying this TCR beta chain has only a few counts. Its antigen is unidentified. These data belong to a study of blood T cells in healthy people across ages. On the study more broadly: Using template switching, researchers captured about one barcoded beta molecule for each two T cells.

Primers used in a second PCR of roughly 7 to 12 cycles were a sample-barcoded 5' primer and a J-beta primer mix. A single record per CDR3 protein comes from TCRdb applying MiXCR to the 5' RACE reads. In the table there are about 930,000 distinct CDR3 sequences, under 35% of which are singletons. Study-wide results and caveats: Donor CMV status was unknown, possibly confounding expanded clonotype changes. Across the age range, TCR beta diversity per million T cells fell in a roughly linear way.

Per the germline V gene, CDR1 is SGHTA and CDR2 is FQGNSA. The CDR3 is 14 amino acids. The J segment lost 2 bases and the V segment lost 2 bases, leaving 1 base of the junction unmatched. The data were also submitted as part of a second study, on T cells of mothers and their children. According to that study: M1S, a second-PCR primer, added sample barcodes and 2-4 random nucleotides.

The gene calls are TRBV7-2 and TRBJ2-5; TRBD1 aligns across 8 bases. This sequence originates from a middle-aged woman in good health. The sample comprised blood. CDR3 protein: CASSLYRGQETQYF. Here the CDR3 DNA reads TGTGCCAGCAGCTTATACAGGGGGCAAGAGACCCAGTACTTC.